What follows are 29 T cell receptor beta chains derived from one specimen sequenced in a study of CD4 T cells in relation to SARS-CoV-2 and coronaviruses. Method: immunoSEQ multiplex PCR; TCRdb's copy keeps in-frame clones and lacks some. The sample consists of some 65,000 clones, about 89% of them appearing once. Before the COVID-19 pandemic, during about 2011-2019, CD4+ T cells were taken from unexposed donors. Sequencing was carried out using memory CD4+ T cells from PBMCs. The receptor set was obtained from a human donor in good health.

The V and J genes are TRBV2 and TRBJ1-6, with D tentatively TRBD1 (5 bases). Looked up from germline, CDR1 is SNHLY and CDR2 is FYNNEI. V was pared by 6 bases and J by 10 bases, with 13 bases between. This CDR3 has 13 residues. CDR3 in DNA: TGTGCCAGCAGGGCAGGGCACGAATCACCCCTCCACTTT. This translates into CASRAGHESPLHF.

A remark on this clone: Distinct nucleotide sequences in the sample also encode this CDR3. DNA of the CDR3: TGTGCCAGCAGCTTGGCTCTGGGGGCGAGAGGAAACACTGAAGCTTTCTTT. It specifies CASSLALGARGNTEAFF. The rearrangement uses TRBV5-4 and TRBJ1-1; D might be TRBD1 (6 bases). CDR3 length: 17 residues. The germline V and J ends were trimmed by 0 bases and 2 bases, with 17 bases remaining between them. Germline CDR1 and CDR2: SGHNT and YYREEE (reference sequence).

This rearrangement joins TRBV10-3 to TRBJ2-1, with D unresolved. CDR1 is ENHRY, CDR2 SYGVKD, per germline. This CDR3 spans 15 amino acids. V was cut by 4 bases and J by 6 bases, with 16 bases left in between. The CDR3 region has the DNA TGTGCCATCAGTGGAGTCCCCAGCGCCGGCAATGAGCAGTTCTTC. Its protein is CAISGVPSAGNEQFF.

CDR3 sequence (DNA): TGTGCCAGCAGCCGGACTAGCGGGAGTACGCAGTATTTT. This gives the protein CASSRTSGSTQYF. The rearrangement uses TRBV7-9 and TRBJ2-3, with TRBD2 identical over 13 bases. J lost 8 bases, V lost 5 bases, and 1 base had no gene match. The CDR3 length is 13 residues. In germline, CDR1 is SEHNR, CDR2 FQNEAQ (reference sequence). Full variable domain (remainder filled in from reference TRBV7-9 and TRBJ2-3): DTGVSQNPRHKITKRGQNVTFRCDPISEHNRLYWYRQTLGQGPEFLTYFQNEAQLEKSRLLSDRFSAERPKGSFSTLEIQRTEQGDSAMYLCASSRTSGSTQYFGPGTRLTVL.

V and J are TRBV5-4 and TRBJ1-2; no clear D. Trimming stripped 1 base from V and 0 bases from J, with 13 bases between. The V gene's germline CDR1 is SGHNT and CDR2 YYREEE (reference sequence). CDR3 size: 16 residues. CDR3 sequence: CASSLSAGLANYGYTF. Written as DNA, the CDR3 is TGTGCCAGCAGCTTGTCGGCAGGCCTAGCTAACTATGGCTACACCTTC.

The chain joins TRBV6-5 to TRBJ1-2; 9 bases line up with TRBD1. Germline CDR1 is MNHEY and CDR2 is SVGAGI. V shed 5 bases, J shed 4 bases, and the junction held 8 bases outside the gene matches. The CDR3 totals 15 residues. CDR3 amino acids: CASSPWGQGGYGYTF. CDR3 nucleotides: TGTGCCAGCAGTCCATGGGGACAGGGAGGCTATGGCTACACCTTC.

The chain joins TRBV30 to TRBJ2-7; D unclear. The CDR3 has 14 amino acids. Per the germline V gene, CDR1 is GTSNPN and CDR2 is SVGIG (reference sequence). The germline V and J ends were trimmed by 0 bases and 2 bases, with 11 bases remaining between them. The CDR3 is CAWSVVAAAYEQYF. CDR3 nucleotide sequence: TGTGCCTGGAGTGTAGTGGCCGCTGCCTACGAGCAGTACTTC.

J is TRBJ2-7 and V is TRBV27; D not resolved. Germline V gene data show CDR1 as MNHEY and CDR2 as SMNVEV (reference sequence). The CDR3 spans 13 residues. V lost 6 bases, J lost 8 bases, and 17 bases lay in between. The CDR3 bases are TGTGCCAGCAGCCGATACGACCCTCTGCAGCAGTACTTC. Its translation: CASSRYDPLQQYF.

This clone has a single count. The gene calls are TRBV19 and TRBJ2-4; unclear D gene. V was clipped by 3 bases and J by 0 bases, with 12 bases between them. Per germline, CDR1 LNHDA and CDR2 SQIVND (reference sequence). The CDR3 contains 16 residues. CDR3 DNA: TGTGCCAGTAGTATCGGTCAGGCCGTAGCCAAAAACATTCAGTACTTC. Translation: CASSIGQAVAKNIQYF.

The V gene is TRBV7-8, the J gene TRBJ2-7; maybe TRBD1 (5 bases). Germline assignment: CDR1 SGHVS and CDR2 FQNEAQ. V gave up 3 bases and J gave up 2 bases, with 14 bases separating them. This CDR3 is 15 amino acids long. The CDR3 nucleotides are TGTGCCAGCAGCTTCTTACAGGATTGGGCCTACGAGCAGTACTTC. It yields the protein CASSFLQDWAYEQYF.

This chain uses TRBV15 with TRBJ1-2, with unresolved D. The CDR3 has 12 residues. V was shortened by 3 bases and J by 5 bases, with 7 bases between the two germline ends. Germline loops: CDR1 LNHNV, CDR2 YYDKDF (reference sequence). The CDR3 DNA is TGTGCCACCAGCAGGGCCGGTTATGGCTACACCTTC. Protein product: CATSRAGYGYTF.

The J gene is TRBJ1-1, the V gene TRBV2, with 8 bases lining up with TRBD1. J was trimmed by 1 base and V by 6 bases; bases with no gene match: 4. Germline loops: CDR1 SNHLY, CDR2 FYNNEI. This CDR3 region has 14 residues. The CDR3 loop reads CASSGTGGNTEAFF. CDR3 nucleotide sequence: TGTGCCAGCAGCGGGACAGGAGGGAACACTGAAGCTTTCTTT.

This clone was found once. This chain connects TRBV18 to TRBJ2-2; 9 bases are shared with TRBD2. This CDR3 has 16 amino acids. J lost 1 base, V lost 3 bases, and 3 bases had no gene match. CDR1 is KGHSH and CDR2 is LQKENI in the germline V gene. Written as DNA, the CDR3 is TGTGCCAGCTCACCCTCAGCGGGGGGGAACACCGGGGAGCTGTTTTTT. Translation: CASSPSAGGNTGELFF.

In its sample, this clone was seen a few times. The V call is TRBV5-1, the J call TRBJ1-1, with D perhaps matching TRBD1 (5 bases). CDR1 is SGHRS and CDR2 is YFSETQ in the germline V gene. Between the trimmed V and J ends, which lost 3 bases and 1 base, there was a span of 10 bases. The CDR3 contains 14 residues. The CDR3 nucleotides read TGCGCCAGCAGCTCGGGACGACCGAACACTGAAGCTTTCTTT. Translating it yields CASSSGRPNTEAFF.

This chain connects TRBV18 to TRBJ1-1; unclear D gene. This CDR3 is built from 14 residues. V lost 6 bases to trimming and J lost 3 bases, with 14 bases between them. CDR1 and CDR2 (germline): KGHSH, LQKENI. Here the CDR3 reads CASSLRRTDTEAFF. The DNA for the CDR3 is TGTGCCAGCTCCCTCCGACGGACCGACACTGAAGCTTTCTTT.

The CDR3 spells CASSQDGRAWNEQFF. CDR3 DNA sequence: TGCGCCAGCAGCCAAGATGGAAGGGCCTGGAATGAGCAGTTCTTC. V and J are TRBV4-3 and TRBJ2-1; D remains ambiguous. This CDR3 is built from 15 residues. In germline, CDR1 is LGHNA, CDR2 YSLEER. Trimming took 0 bases from V and 7 from J, leaving 13 bases between them.

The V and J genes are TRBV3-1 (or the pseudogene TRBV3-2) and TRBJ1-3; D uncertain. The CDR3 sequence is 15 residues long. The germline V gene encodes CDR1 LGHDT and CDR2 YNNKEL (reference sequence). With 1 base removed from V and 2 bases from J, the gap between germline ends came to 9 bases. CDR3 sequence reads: CASSQVGGPGNTIYF. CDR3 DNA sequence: TGTGCCAGCAGCCAAGTTGGCGGTCCTGGAAACACCATATATTTT.

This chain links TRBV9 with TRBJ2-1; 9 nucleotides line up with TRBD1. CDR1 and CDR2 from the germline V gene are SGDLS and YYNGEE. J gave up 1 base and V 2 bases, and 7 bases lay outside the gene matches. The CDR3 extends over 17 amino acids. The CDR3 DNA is TGTGCCAGCAGCGTTAGGACAGGGGAATATTCCTACAATGAGCAGTTCTTC. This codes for CASSVRTGEYSYNEQFF.

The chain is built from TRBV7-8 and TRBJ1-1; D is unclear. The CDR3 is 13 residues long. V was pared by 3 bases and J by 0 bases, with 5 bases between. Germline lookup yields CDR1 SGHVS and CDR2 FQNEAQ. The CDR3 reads CASSFQVNTEAFF. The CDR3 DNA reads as TGTGCCAGCAGCTTTCAAGTGAACACTGAAGCTTTCTTT.

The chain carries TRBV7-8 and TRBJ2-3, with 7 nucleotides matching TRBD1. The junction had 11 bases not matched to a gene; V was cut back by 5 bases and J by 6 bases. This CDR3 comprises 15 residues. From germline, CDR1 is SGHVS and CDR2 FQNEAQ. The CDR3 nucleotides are TGTGCCAGCAGCGCCTCAGGGGGTGACGGGGATACGCAGTATTTT. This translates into CASSASGGDGDTQYF.

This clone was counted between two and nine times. CDR3 sequence reads: CASSLRPLRESTEAFF. The CDR3 nucleotides read TGTGCCAGCAGCTTACGGCCCTTACGGGAATCCACTGAAGCTTTCTTT. The chain is built from TRBV7-6 and TRBJ1-1; D is ambiguous. Trimming stripped 2 bases from V and 4 bases from J, with 17 bases between. The CDR3 loop spans 16 amino acids. Germline V gives CDR1 SGHVS, CDR2 FNYEAQ.

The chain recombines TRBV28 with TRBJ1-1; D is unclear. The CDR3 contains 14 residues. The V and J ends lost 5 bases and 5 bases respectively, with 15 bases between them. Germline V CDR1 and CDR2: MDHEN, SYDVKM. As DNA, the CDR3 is TGTGCCAGCAGTGTGGTAGGTTTCCGTACTGAAGCTTTCTTT. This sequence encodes CASSVVGFRTEAFF.

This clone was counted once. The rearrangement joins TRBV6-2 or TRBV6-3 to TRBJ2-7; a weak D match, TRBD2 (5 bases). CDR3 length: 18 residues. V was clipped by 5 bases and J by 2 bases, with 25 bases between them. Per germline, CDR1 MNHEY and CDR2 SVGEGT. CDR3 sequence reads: CASSKPSPYRSGTYEQYF. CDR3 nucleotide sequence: TGTGCCAGCAGTAAGCCCAGCCCATATAGGTCGGGGACCTACGAGCAGTACTTC.

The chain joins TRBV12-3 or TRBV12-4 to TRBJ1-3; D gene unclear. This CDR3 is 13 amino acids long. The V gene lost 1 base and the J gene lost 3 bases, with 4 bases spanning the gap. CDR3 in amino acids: CASSLVGGNTIYF. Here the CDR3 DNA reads TGTGCCAGCAGTTTAGTAGGTGGAAACACCATATATTTT.

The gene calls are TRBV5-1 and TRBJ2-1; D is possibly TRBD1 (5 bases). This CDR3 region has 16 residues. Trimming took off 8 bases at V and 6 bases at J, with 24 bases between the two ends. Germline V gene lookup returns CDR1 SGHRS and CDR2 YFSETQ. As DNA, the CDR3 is TGCGCCAGTTCACAAACAGGTGATCCATCATTCAATGAGCAGTTCTTC. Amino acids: CASSQTGDPSFNEQFF.

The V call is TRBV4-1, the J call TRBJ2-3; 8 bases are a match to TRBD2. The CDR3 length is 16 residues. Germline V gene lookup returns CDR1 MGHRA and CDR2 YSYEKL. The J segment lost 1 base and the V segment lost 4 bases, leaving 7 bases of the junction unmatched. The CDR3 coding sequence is TGCGCCAGCAGCCGGATCCTAGCGGGTGGCACAGATACGCAGTATTTT. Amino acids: CASSRILAGGTDTQYF.

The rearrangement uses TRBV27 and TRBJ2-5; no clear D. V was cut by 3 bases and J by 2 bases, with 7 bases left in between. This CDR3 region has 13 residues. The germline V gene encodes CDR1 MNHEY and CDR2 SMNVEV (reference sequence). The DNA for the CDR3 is TGTGCCAGCAGTTTCCGGCAGCAAGAGACCCAGTACTTC. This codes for CASSFRQQETQYF.

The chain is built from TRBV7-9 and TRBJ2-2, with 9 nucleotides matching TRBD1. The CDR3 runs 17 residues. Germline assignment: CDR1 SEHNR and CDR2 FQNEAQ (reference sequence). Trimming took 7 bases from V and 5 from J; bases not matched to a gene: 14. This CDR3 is CASTETGGGLPTGELFF. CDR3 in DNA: TGTGCCAGCACCGAAACAGGGGGCGGACTACCAACCGGGGAGCTGTTTTTT. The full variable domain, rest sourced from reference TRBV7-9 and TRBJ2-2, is DTGVSQNPRHKITKRGQNVTFRCDPISEHNRLYWYRQTLGQGPEFLTYFQNEAQLEKSRLLSDRFSAERPKGSFSTLEIQRTEQGDSAMYLCASTETGGGLPTGELFFGEGSRLTVL.

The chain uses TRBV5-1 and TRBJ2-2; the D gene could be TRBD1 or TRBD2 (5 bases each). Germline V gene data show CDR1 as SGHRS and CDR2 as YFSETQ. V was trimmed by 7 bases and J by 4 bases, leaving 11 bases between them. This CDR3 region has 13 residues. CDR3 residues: CASARDGTGELFF. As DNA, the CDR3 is TGCGCCAGCGCCAGGGACGGCACCGGGGAGCTGTTTTTT. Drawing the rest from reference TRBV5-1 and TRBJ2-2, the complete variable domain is KAGVTQTPRYLIKTRGQQVTLSCSPISGHRSVSWYQQTPGQGLQFLFEYFSETQRNKGNFPGRFSGRQFSNSRSEMNVSTLELGDSALYLCASARDGTGELFFGEGSRLTVL.